These 24 T cell receptor beta chains originate from one sample sequenced in a study of Graves' ophthalmopathy and Graves' hyperthyroidism. Amplifying from RNA transcripts, the study obtained TCR beta CDR3 regions. Scientists carried out first-round RT-PCR using HTBI primers and then a second-round multiplex PCR. TCRdb reanalysed the multiplex PCR reads using MiXCR and keeps one entry per CDR3 protein. This sample has hundreds of thousands of distinct CDR3 sequences, with around 20% found just once. Sequenced: peripheral blood. These receptors were obtained from a woman aged 18 to 35 with stable Graves' hyperthyroidism.

The chain joins TRBV29-1 to TRBJ1-2; weak D call: TRBD1 (5 bases). This CDR3 comprises 11 residues. CDR1 and CDR2 from the germline V gene are SQVTM and ANQGSEA. V was shortened by 4 bases and J by 7 bases, with 10 bases between the two germline ends. CDR3 in DNA: TGCAGCGTTGTCGGGGCGGGTGGCTACACCTTC. Translating gives CSVVGAGGYTF.

Concerning this clonotype: A much more abundant neighbour one base away suggests this may be a read error. This chain connects TRBV3-1 to TRBJ1-2; the D gene is possibly TRBD1 (5 bases). Germline V CDR1 and CDR2: LGHDT, YNNKEL (reference sequence). Trimming removed 1 base at V and 0 bases at J, with 6 bases between. The CDR3 contains 14 residues. As DNA, the CDR3 is TGTGCCAGCAGCCAAGGACAGTCTAACTATGGCTACACCTTC. Protein product: CASSQGQSNYGYTF.

A few counts support this clonotype. The rearrangement joins TRBV28 to TRBJ1-5; no definite D call. The V and J ends lost 3 bases and 8 bases respectively, with 14 bases between them. Germline V gives CDR1 MDHEN, CDR2 SYDVKM. The CDR3 covers 14 residues. The CDR3 DNA reads as TGTGCCAGCAGTTTCCTTCGGGCCCAGGAGCCCCAGCATTTT. It encodes CASSFLRAQEPQHF.

This clonotype was seen at least ten times. One end of the junction varies from germline; a read error may be responsible. This chain joins TRBV29-1 and TRBJ2-4, with 13 bases that match TRBD2. Germline V gene data show CDR1 as SQVTM and CDR2 as ANQGSEA. This CDR3 region has 13 residues. CDR3: CSAGLAGQNIKYF. CDR3 nucleotide sequence: TGCAGCGCGGGACTAGCGGGACAAAACATTAAGTACTTC.

This chain connects TRBV6-2 or TRBV6-3 to TRBJ2-7; D is uncertain. The germline CDR1 and CDR2 sequences are MNHEY and SVGEGT. Trimming removed 7 bases at V and 5 bases at J, with 15 bases between. The CDR3 spans 13 residues. In nucleotides, the CDR3 is TGTGCCAGCACCAAAACCGAGACGGACGAGCAGTACTTC. Its protein product is CASTKTETDEQYF.

This clonotype has a count of ten or more. The chain has TRBV12-3 or TRBV12-4 and TRBJ2-4; 12 positions agree with TRBD1. This CDR3 has 16 residues. V lost 6 bases, J lost 5 bases, and 8 bases stayed unmatched. The CDR3 reads CASSLGTGGAENIQYF. The DNA of the CDR3 is TGTGCCAGCAGCCTTGGGACAGGGGGCGCGGAAAACATTCAGTACTTC.

The chain has TRBV6-1 and TRBJ2-6, with no clear D. Trimming took 7 bases from V and 0 from J, leaving 10 bases between them. This CDR3 has 15 residues. CDR1 and CDR2 from the germline V gene are MNHNS and SASEGT. Here the CDR3 reads CASIRVTSGANVLTF. The CDR3 bases are TGTGCCAGCATACGCGTAACCTCTGGGGCCAACGTCCTGACTTTC.

In its sample, this clonotype was seen many times. The chain has TRBV29-1 and TRBJ2-7; D is unclear. Germline CDR1 SQVTM, CDR2 ANQGSEA. Between the trimmed V and J ends, which lost 4 bases and 2 bases, there was a span of 12 bases. The CDR3 totals 13 residues. This CDR3 reads CSVAKQAAYEQYF. CDR3 coding DNA: TGCAGCGTTGCTAAGCAGGCCGCCTACGAGCAGTACTTC.

Many counts were recorded for this clonotype. The V gene is TRBV7-2, the J gene TRBJ2-7; D may match TRBD1 or TRBD2 (6 bases each). This CDR3 is 16 amino acids long. Germline-derived CDR1 and CDR2 are SGHTA and FQGNSA. V lost 2 bases to trimming and J lost 0 bases, with 14 bases between them. As DNA, the CDR3 is TGTGCCAGCAGCTTAACTACAGGGAGGCTCTCCTACGAGCAGTACTTC. Protein: CASSLTTGRLSYEQYF.

The sample holds many counts of this clonotype. This chain's CDR3 is CASSPPGQGASYEQYF. The CDR3, as DNA: TGTGCCAGCTCACCACCGGGACAGGGGGCGTCCTACGAGCAGTACTTC. The genes are TRBV18 and TRBJ2-7; 12 bases match TRBD1. The CDR3 sequence is 16 residues long. J lost 1 base, V lost 0 bases, and 1 base had no gene match. CDR1 is KGHSH and CDR2 is LQKENI in the germline V gene.

There are many counts of this clonotype. The chain combines TRBV20-1 with TRBJ1-1, with 12 bases lining up with TRBD1. There are 14 residues in the CDR3. Germline V gene lookup returns CDR1 DFQATT and CDR2 SNEGSKA (reference sequence). The V and J ends lost 6 bases and 5 bases, in that order; junction bases with no gene match: 7. CDR3 residues: CSAGQGARGTEAFF. CDR3 sequence (DNA): TGCAGTGCGGGACAGGGGGCGCGAGGGACTGAAGCTTTCTTT.

Comments on this clonotype: This could be a read error, since a much larger clone is one nucleotide away. The chain joins TRBV4-3 to TRBJ1-5; TRBD1 matches at 7 bases. CDR3 length equals 16 residues. After removal of 0 bases from V and 6 bases from J, the junction contained 8 bases not matched to a gene. Germline-derived CDR1 and CDR2 are LGHNA and YSLEER. CDR3 in amino acids: CASSQDIQGSPQPQHF. The DNA for the CDR3 is TGCGCCAGCAGCCAAGATATACAGGGGTCGCCTCAGCCCCAGCATTTT.

This clonotype was counted at least ten times. The chain recombines TRBV20-1 with TRBJ1-3; D is unresolved. CDR3 length equals 14 residues. V was shortened by 1 base and J by 0 bases, with 7 bases between the two germline ends. The germline V gene has CDR1 DFQATT and CDR2 SNEGSKA (reference sequence). The CDR3: CSARGHISGNTIYF. Here the CDR3 DNA reads TGCAGTGCTAGAGGGCATATCTCTGGAAACACCATATATTTT.

This chain connects TRBV28 to TRBJ1-5; TRBD1 aligns across 9 bases. V lost 2 bases and J lost 6; bases outside the gene matches: 11. The CDR3 covers 17 residues. CDR1 and CDR2 (germline): MDHEN, SYDVKM. The CDR3 sequence: CASSLPPTGTGSQPQHF. The CDR3 nucleotides read TGTGCCAGCAGTTTACCCCCAACCGGGACAGGGAGTCAGCCCCAGCATTTT.

The chain links TRBV6-1 to TRBJ2-3, with TRBD1 as a possible D gene (5 bases). CDR3 length equals 14 residues. V dropped 8 bases and J dropped 4 bases, with 16 bases sitting between them. The germline gives CDR1 MNHNS, CDR2 SASEGT. Written as DNA, the CDR3 is TGTGCCAGCCTCGGCAGGGATAGGCCAGATACGCAGTATTTT. Its translation is CASLGRDRPDTQYF.

There are many counts of this clonotype. The genes are TRBV20-1 and TRBJ2-5, with D possibly being TRBD2 (6 bases). Germline-derived CDR1 and CDR2 are DFQATT and SNEGSKA (reference sequence). The CDR3 totals 16 residues. V dropped 3 bases and J dropped 1 base, with 18 bases sitting between them. CDR3 amino acids: CSASDPLADVQETQYF. The CDR3 nucleotides are TGCAGTGCTAGCGACCCACTAGCAGACGTCCAAGAGACCCAGTACTTC.

This clonotype was observed many times. This chain connects TRBV18 to TRBJ1-1, with 7 bases aligning to TRBD1. Germline loops: CDR1 KGHSH, CDR2 LQKENI. The V gene end was trimmed by 3 bases and the J gene end by 5 bases; junction bases not matched to a gene: 15. CDR3 length equals 17 residues. CDR3 bases: TGTGCCAGCTCACCGCCTGTGAGGCAGGGGGTAAGGACTGAAGCTTTCTTT. It is translated as CASSPPVRQGVRTEAFF.

On this clonotype itself: At one end the junction does not follow the germline gene, possibly because of a read error. The chain links TRBV12-3 or TRBV12-4 to TRBJ1-5; the match to TRBD1 covers 10 bases. CDR3 length: 15 amino acids. This CDR3 reads CASSPKGTGAVPQDF. Written as DNA, the CDR3 is TGCGCCAGCAGTCCTAAAGGGACAGGGGCTGTCCCCCAGGATTTT.

This clonotype was found many times. This sequence joins TRBV20-1 and TRBJ2-5; 9 bases match TRBD1. Germline CDR1 reads DFQATT; CDR2 reads SNEGSKA (reference sequence). J gave up 5 bases and V 5 bases, and 6 bases lay outside the gene matches. This CDR3 is 13 amino acids long. CDR3 sequence (DNA): TGCAGTGCTCTTCGGACAGGGGTGGAGACCCAGTACTTC. Its translation is CSALRTGVETQYF.

In this sample, this clonotype turned up many times. The genes are TRBV27 and TRBJ1-5; 7 bases fit TRBD1. The CDR3 extends over 15 amino acids. Germline loops: CDR1 MNHEY, CDR2 SMNVEV (reference sequence). V lost 5 bases, J lost 0 bases, and 4 bases stayed unmatched. CDR3 sequence: CASSRQGNSNQPQHF. The CDR3 coding sequence is TGTGCCAGCAGTAGACAGGGAAATAGCAATCAGCCCCAGCATTTT.

This chain joins TRBV7-8 and TRBJ1-2; 10 bases match TRBD1. The germline CDR1 and CDR2 sequences are SGHVS and FQNEAQ. The CDR3 spans 15 residues. The trim removed 5 bases at V and 8 bases at J, leaving 11 bases unmatched. The CDR3: CASSATGTGVEGYTF. CDR3 nucleotide sequence: TGTGCCAGCAGCGCAACCGGGACAGGGGTCGAAGGCTACACCTTC.

Points on this clonotype: This may be a read error, as it is one base from a much larger clone. V is TRBV14 and J is TRBJ2-2; possibly TRBD2 for D (6 bases). Germline CDR1 reads SGHDN; CDR2 reads FVKESK. The CDR3 sequence is 14 residues long. The CDR3 loop reads CACSQGGYTGELFF. The CDR3 DNA follows: TGTGCCTGCAGCCAAGGAGGGTACACCGGGGAGCTGTTTTTT.

This clonotype was found many times. This sequence joins TRBV7-8 and TRBJ1-5; D unresolved. V was cut by 0 bases and J by 9 bases, with 24 bases left in between. The CDR3 runs to 18 residues. From germline, CDR1 is SGHVS and CDR2 FQNEAQ. The CDR3 loop reads CASSLAPWVKRRVVPQHF. The CDR3 DNA is TGTGCCAGCAGCTTAGCGCCCTGGGTCAAACGTAGGGTAGTGCCCCAGCATTTT.

The J gene is TRBJ2-2, the V gene TRBV12-3 or TRBV12-4; D is uncertain. The V gene lost 6 bases and the J gene lost 6 bases, with 14 bases spanning the gap. The CDR3 is made up of 14 amino acids. The CDR3 region is CASRTNGDAGELFF. DNA of the CDR3: TGTGCCAGCAGAACTAATGGAGACGCCGGGGAGCTGTTTTTT.